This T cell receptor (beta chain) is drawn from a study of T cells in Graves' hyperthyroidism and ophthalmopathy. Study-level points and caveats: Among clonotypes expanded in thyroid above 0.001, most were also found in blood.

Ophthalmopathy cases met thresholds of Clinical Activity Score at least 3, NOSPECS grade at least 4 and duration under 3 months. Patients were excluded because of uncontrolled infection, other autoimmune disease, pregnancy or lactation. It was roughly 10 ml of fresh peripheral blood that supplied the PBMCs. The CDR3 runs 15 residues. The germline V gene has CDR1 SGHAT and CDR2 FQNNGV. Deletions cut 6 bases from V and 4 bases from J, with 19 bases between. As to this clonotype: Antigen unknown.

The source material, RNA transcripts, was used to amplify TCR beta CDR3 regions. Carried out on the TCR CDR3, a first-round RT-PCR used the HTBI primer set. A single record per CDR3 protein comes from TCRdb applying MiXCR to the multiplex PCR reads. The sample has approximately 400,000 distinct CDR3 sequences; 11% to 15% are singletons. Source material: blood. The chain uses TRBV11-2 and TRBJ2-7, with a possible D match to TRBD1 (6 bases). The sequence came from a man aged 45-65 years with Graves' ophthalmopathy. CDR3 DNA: TGTGCCAGCAGGACACAGGGTGGTAATAGGTACGAGCAGTACTTC. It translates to CASRTQGGNRYEQYF.